The entry below describes one T cell receptor beta chain. PCR was performed a second time for roughly 6 to 12 cycles using a sample-barcoded 5' primer and a J-beta primer mix. Via MiXCR, TCRdb re-called the 5' RACE reads, giving one row per CDR3 protein. The repertoire has about 840,000 distinct CDR3 sequences, about 29% of them found once; the top ten carry roughly 10%. This sample is part of a study of blood T cells in healthy people across ages. The V gene's germline CDR1 is SEHNR and CDR2 FQNEAQ (reference sequence). The CDR3 is 14 amino acids. The V end lost 4 bases, the J end lost 7 bases, and 16 bases lay between the germline ends. These data were also filed under a second study, of T cells of mothers and their children.

What was sequenced was blood. The receptor comes from a middle-aged woman in good health. The J gene is TRBJ1-1, the V gene TRBV7-9, with TRBD1 as a possible D gene (5 bases). This chain's CDR3 is CASSSELVGGEAFF. CDR3 DNA: TGTGCCAGCAGCTCCGAACTGGTTGGGGGTGAAGCTTTCTTT.